This record concerns one TCR beta chain sequence. Its antigen remains unidentified. This sample was taken from a study of cytomegalovirus exposure and HLA in healthy donors. As for the study in general: From approximately 170 million T cells, an earlier analysis saw under 140 million unique TCR beta sequences.

Nominally healthy donors provided the samples, though records likely missed some immune exposures. Germline V CDR1 and CDR2: SGDLS, YYNGEE. V was clipped by 4 bases and J by 8 bases; unmatched bases: 5. The CDR3 has 14 amino acids. Study-wide results and limits: It was in a later analysis that TCR association rates were seen to vary by HLA locus, highest for DRB1 and lowest for HLA-C. Associated with cytomegalovirus, according to the listing, were 150 to 200 TCR beta chains.

The PCR had 60 Vbeta and 13 Jbeta primers. This table comes from immunoSEQ multiplex PCR, and its TCRdb copy is limited to in-frame clones, with some not included. The sample lists 100,000 to 150,000 clones, more than 60% occurring once. The receptor's source is a woman in her 40s in good health and CMV-seropositive. V and J are TRBV9 and TRBJ2-1; 11 bases line up with TRBD2. Sequences were obtained from PBMCs. The CDR3 reads CASSIELAGDEQFF. DNA of the CDR3: TGTGCCAGCAGCATAGAACTAGCGGGAGATGAGCAGTTCTTC.